One and the same sample provided the 4 T cell receptor beta chains below, sequenced in a study of cytotoxic CD8 clonotypes in ibrutinib-treated CLL. Data came from immunoSEQ multiplex PCR; TCRdb stores just in-frame clones and leaves some out. In the table there are about 35,000 clones, about two thirds of which are singletons. This specimen consisted of PBMCs, obtained at disease progression, from a patient treated with ibrutinib. The receptors come from a human donor with chronic lymphocytic leukemia.

This clone was seen just once. V gene TRBV9 combines with J gene TRBJ2-2; 7 bases are shared with TRBD1. The CDR3 covers 15 residues. After removal of 0 bases from V and 4 bases from J, the junction contained 3 bases not matched to a gene. CDR1 and CDR2 from the germline V gene are SGDLS and YYNGEE. As DNA, the CDR3 is TGTGCCAGCAGCGTAGGCCCAGGGGGCACCGGGGAGCTGTTTTTT. This codes for CASSVGPGGTGELFF.

The chain combines TRBV5-8 with TRBJ1-1, with TRBD1 as a possible D gene (5 bases). Trimming cost V 2 bases and J 4 bases, with 9 bases left between them. Germline V lookup: CDR1 SGHTS, CDR2 YDEGEE. There are 13 residues in the CDR3. The CDR3 sequence: CASSLYGGTEAFF. The CDR3 nucleotides are TGTGCCAGCAGCTTATACGGGGGCACTGAAGCTTTCTTT.

The chain recombines TRBV4-2 with TRBJ2-3, with D possibly TRBD2 on 6 matching bases. Germline V lookup: CDR1 LGHNA, CDR2 YNFKEQ. The CDR3 contains 15 residues. The V gene lost 2 bases and the J gene lost 4 bases, with 13 bases spanning the gap. The CDR3 DNA sequence: TGTGCCAGCAGCCAACCCGGACTACGTCCAGATACGCAGTATTTT. This codes for CASSQPGLRPDTQYF.

The J gene is TRBJ2-3, the V gene TRBV6-1, with D tentatively TRBD1 (5 bases). V was clipped by 0 bases and J by 2 bases, with 12 bases between them. Germline V lookup: CDR1 MNHNS, CDR2 SASEGT. The CDR3 consists of 16 residues. CDR3 nucleotides: TGTGCCAGCAGTGAAGCGCAGGGATTCGACACAGATACGCAGTATTTT. Its translation: CASSEAQGFDTDTQYF.